The clone carrying this T cell receptor (beta chain) was seen a few times. This CDR3 spans 14 amino acids. Germline V CDR1 and CDR2: MNHNS, SASEGT. V was clipped by 7 bases and J by 1 base, with 13 bases between them. This sample was taken from a study of cytomegalovirus exposure and HLA in healthy donors. In the PCR, 60 Vbeta and 13 Jbeta primers were used. Measured with immunoSEQ multiplex PCR; TCRdb has only the in-frame clones, and not every one. Of around 120,000 clones in the sample, 80% were seen once. This sequence originates from a woman in her 40s in good health and CMV-seronegative. The gene calls are TRBV6-1 and TRBJ1-2, with D possibly TRBD1 on 6 matching bases. The sequencing input was PBMCs. The DNA of the CDR3 is TGTGCCAGCATCCCAACAGGGAGTAACTATGGCTACACCTTC. Protein: CASIPTGSNYGYTF.